This T cell receptor (beta chain) was profiled in a study of neurological immune-mediated disorders. At the level of the study: Among the roughly 35 patients with multiple sclerosis, some 30 were relapsing-remitting, while 3 were secondary progressive. Whole-study findings and limits: The most TCR clonal expansion was seen in HTLV-1-associated myelopathy, and the least was seen in multiple sclerosis, which fell below healthy controls. The multiple sclerosis repertoire cluster lacked an association with any feature, whether clinical or MRI.

Many counts were recorded for this clonotype. The antigen is undetermined. 5'RACE employing 10-nucleotide random UMIs yielded the cDNA. Each CDR3 protein gets one entry after TCRdb re-called the 5' RACE reads with MiXCR. The sample yields 25,000 to 35,000 distinct CDR3 sequences, about 1.6% seen once. The V end lost 0 bases, the J end lost 3 bases, and 8 bases lay between the germline ends. The germline V gene encodes CDR1 LNHNV and CDR2 YYDKDF (reference sequence). This CDR3 has 14 residues. The receptor was derived from a woman in her twenties or thirties with multiple sclerosis. The rearrangement joins TRBV15 to TRBJ2-5, with D maybe TRBD2 (5 bases). Sequencing was performed on PBMCs. The CDR3, as DNA: TGTGCCACCAGCAGAGAGGGGAGCAAAGAGACCCAGTACTTC. Translated, it gives CATSREGSKETQYF.